The 32 T cell receptor beta chains below come from one sample, sequenced in a study of blood T cell repertoires in COVID-19. Produced via immunoSEQ multiplex PCR; TCRdb's table is partial and in-frame only. The sample has some 42,000 clones, approximately 84% seen once. The sequencing input was peripheral blood. These receptors were taken from a woman in her 70s in a cohort sampled during active COVID-19.

The chain is built from TRBV7-3 and TRBJ2-1; the match to TRBD2 covers 8 bases. The V gene end was trimmed by 1 base and the J gene end by 6 bases; junction bases not matched to a gene: 5. CDR3 length: 15 residues. Per the germline V gene, CDR1 is SGHTA and CDR2 is FQGTGA. CDR3 amino acids: CASSLNGRATNEQFF. The CDR3 DNA sequence: TGTGCCAGCAGCTTAAACGGGAGGGCCACCAATGAGCAGTTCTTC. Complete variable domain (other parts from reference TRBV7-3 and TRBJ2-1): GAGVSQTPSNKVTEKGKYVELRCDPISGHTALYWYRQSLGQGPEFLIYFQGTGAADDSGLPNDRFFAVRPEGSVSTLKIQRTERGDSAVYLCASSLNGRATNEQFFGPGTRLTVL.

The V call is TRBV10-3, the J call TRBJ2-1; 9 bases line up with TRBD2. The germline gives CDR1 ENHRY, CDR2 SYGVKD. This CDR3 has 14 amino acids. Trimming removed 8 bases from V and 5 bases from J; junction bases left unmatched: 7. The CDR3 here is CAIGAGTSNNEQFF. The DNA of the CDR3 is TGTGCCATCGGAGCCGGGACTAGCAACAATGAGCAGTTCTTC.

J is TRBJ2-7 and V is TRBV7-2; TRBD2 matches 8 bases. Germline CDR1 and CDR2: SGHTA and FQGNSA. The CDR3 consists of 14 residues. The junction had 8 bases not matched to a gene; V was cut back by 6 bases and J by 4 bases. Here the CDR3 reads CASSLSGREYEQYF. CDR3 sequence (DNA): TGTGCCAGCAGTCTGAGCGGGAGAGAATACGAGCAGTACTTC.

This sequence joins TRBV6-5 and TRBJ1-2; TRBD1 matches 8 bases. Germline V gene sequence: CDR1 MNHEY, CDR2 SVGAGI. This CDR3 is 15 amino acids long. With V trimmed by 2 bases and J by 8 bases, 10 bases remained unmatched. The CDR3 region has the DNA TGTGCCAGCAGTTACATCAGACAGGGGTCTGAAGGCTACACCTTC. It codes for CASSYIRQGSEGYTF.

This clone qualifies as medium-sized. The V and J genes are TRBV28 and TRBJ1-2; the match to TRBD1 covers 10 bases. This CDR3 contains 16 residues. The germline CDR1 and CDR2 sequences are MDHEN and SYDVKM. Germline trimming cut 6 bases from V and 8 bases from J; bases unmatched to any gene: 15. The CDR3 loop is CASRHVETGGAGGYTF. CDR3 DNA sequence: TGTGCCAGCAGGCATGTAGAGACAGGGGGCGCGGGGGGCTACACCTTC.

The V and J genes are TRBV20-1 and TRBJ2-7; no clear D. Germline CDR1 and CDR2: DFQATT and SNEGSKA (reference sequence). The CDR3 contains 11 residues. Trimming stripped 3 bases from V and 2 bases from J, with 5 bases between. CDR3: CSASRTYEQYF. The DNA for the CDR3 is TGCAGTGCTAGCAGGACCTACGAGCAGTACTTC.

The genes are TRBV3-1 (or the pseudogene TRBV3-2) and TRBJ1-6; tentative D call: TRBD1 (5 bases). Germline loops: CDR1 LGHDT, CDR2 YNNKEL (reference sequence). The V end was cut by 4 bases, the J end by 7 bases, with 8 bases between. This CDR3 region has 13 residues. The CDR3 bases are TGTGCCAGCAGCCCGACAGCAAATTCACCCCTCCACTTT. It specifies CASSPTANSPLHF.

The V and J genes are TRBV5-5 and TRBJ1-4; D is possibly TRBD1 (6 bases). The CDR3 totals 18 residues. Germline V lookup: CDR1 SGHKS, CDR2 YYEKEE (reference sequence). The ends were cut back, 1 base at V and 7 bases at J, with 23 bases in the middle. CDR3 in amino acids: CASSLLPPFRGRSEKLFF. For the CDR3, the DNA is TGTGCCAGCAGCTTGCTGCCGCCGTTCAGGGGACGAAGTGAAAAACTGTTTTTT. Looking up the rest from reference TRBV5-5 and TRBJ1-4 gives the full variable domain: DAGVTQSPTHLIKTRGQQVTLRCSPISGHKSVSWYQQVLGQGPQFIFQYYEKEERGRGNFPDRFSARQFPNYSSELNVNALLLGDSALYLCASSLLPPFRGRSEKLFFGSGTQLSVL.

The rearrangement links TRBV7-3 to TRBJ2-5; TRBD2 aligns across 10 bases. V gave up 7 bases and J gave up 5 bases; unmatched junction bases: 10. This CDR3 is 15 amino acids long. In germline, CDR1 is SGHTA, CDR2 FQGTGA. The CDR3 nucleotides read TGTGCCAGCACTAGGAGCGGGAGGGCCGGGGAGACCCAGTACTTC. Translated, it gives CASTRSGRAGETQYF.

The chain recombines TRBV5-1 with TRBJ1-2, with TRBD1 matching over 10 bases. Losses at the gene ends were 3 bases for V and 4 bases for J; bases not matched to a gene: 3. Germline V gene lookup returns CDR1 SGHRS and CDR2 YFSETQ. The CDR3 has 14 residues. CDR3 amino acids: CASSSRTGGYGYTF. The CDR3 DNA reads TGCGCCAGCAGCTCCCGGACAGGGGGCTATGGCTACACCTTC.

The CDR3 loop reads CASSLMEGKETQYF. In DNA form, the CDR3 reads TGTGCCAGCAGCTTAATGGAGGGTAAAGAGACCCAGTACTTC. The J gene is TRBJ2-5, the V gene TRBV7-2, with D tentatively TRBD2 (6 bases). The V gene's germline CDR1 is SGHTA and CDR2 FQGNSA. The CDR3 sequence is 14 residues long. Trimming left V 2 bases short and J 3 bases short, with 10 bases between.

V gene TRBV19 combines with J gene TRBJ1-1; D uncertain. Germline CDR1 reads LNHDA; CDR2 reads SQIVND (reference sequence). Between the trimmed V and J ends, which lost 7 bases and 1 base, there was a span of 16 bases. CDR3 size: 15 residues. CDR3 in DNA: TGTGCCAGTACCTCGGCGGGGATCCCGAACACTGAAGCTTTCTTT. It codes for CASTSAGIPNTEAFF.

J is TRBJ1-2 and V is TRBV4-1; 12 bases are shared with TRBD1. V gave up 0 bases and J gave up 8 bases; unmatched junction bases: 16. The CDR3 extends over 19 amino acids. Germline-derived CDR1 and CDR2 are MGHRA and YSYEKL. CDR3 in amino acids: CASSQDQTGTGGARDGYTF. CDR3 coding DNA: TGCGCCAGCAGCCAAGATCAGACCGGGACAGGGGGCGCGAGGGACGGCTACACCTTC.

This clone was seen a few times. This chain joins TRBV7-9 and TRBJ2-1; TRBD2 matches 8 bases. This CDR3 is 13 amino acids long. V shed 11 bases, J shed 5 bases, and the junction held 8 bases outside the gene matches. Germline CDR1 is SEHNR and CDR2 is FQNEAQ (reference sequence). The DNA of the CDR3 is TGTGCCTGGGGGCGGGGGGCCCACAATGAGCAGTTCTTC. It specifies CAWGRGAHNEQFF.

V is TRBV28 and J is TRBJ2-7; D might be TRBD2 (6 bases). The germline CDR1 and CDR2 sequences are MDHEN and SYDVKM. CDR3 length: 15 residues. V lost 1 base to trimming and J lost 3 bases, with 13 bases between them. CDR3 DNA: TGTGCCAGCAGTTTATTGGAGCCGGGGGTCTACGAGCAGTACTTC. It encodes CASSLLEPGVYEQYF.

The chain uses TRBV6-6 and TRBJ2-7; maybe TRBD1 (5 bases). Trimming pared 6 bases from V and 2 bases from J, leaving 17 bases between. This CDR3 is 15 amino acids long. Germline CDR1 MNHNY, CDR2 SVGAGI (reference sequence). The CDR3 loop is CASSANQGPPYEQYF. CDR3 sequence (DNA): TGTGCCAGCAGCGCTAACCAGGGTCCCCCCTACGAGCAGTACTTC.

The chain joins TRBV20-1 to TRBJ1-2; TRBD1 aligns across 11 bases. The trim removed 3 bases at V and 5 bases at J, leaving 5 bases unmatched. Germline assignment: CDR1 DFQATT and CDR2 SNEGSKA (reference sequence). The CDR3 is 14 amino acids. Here the CDR3 reads CSASGQGAGYGYTF. CDR3 coding DNA: TGCAGTGCTAGTGGACAGGGGGCGGGTTATGGCTACACCTTC.

The V gene is TRBV19, the J gene TRBJ2-3; D might be TRBD2 (5 bases). The CDR3 sequence is 15 residues long. In germline, CDR1 is LNHDA, CDR2 SQIVND (reference sequence). V shed 5 bases and J shed 4 bases, with 16 bases lying between them. CDR3 in DNA: TGTGCCAGTAGTGATTCGGGGAGTGGTCCAGATACGCAGTATTTT. Translated, it gives CASSDSGSGPDTQYF.

The J gene is TRBJ1-4, the V gene TRBV2, with TRBD1 as a possible D gene (5 bases). Germline lookup yields CDR1 SNHLY and CDR2 FYNNEI. The length of the CDR3 is 15 residues. V shed 6 bases and J shed 4 bases, with 15 bases lying between them. The CDR3 DNA is TGTGCCAGCAGCAGAGACAGTCTTCTTAATGAAAAACTGTTTTTT. This codes for CASSRDSLLNEKLFF. Supplemented by reference TRBV2 and TRBJ1-4, the full variable domain reads EPEVTQTPSHQVTQMGQEVILRCVPISNHLYFYWYRQILGQKVEFLVSFYNNEISEKSEIFDDQFSVERPDGSNFTLKIRSTKLEDSAMYFCASSRDSLLNEKLFFGSGTQLSVL.

This clone showed up just once. This rearrangement joins TRBV27 to TRBJ2-5, with TRBD1 matching 7 bases. The CDR3 has 14 amino acids. The germline gives CDR1 MNHEY, CDR2 SMNVEV (reference sequence). V gave up 6 bases and J gave up 5 bases; unmatched junction bases: 9. The CDR3 DNA sequence: TGTGCCAGCAGCTACAGACAGGGTGCGGAGACCCAGTACTTC. Translation gives CASSYRQGAETQYF.

The chain has TRBV19 and TRBJ2-1; possibly TRBD2 for D (6 bases). This CDR3 is built from 15 residues. Germline CDR1 and CDR2: LNHDA and SQIVND (reference sequence). The V and J ends lost 6 bases and 0 bases respectively, with 12 bases between them. The CDR3 region has the DNA TGTGCCAGTAGGGACTACCCGAGCTCCTACAATGAGCAGTTCTTC. This codes for CASRDYPSSYNEQFF. Together with reference TRBV19 and TRBJ2-1, the CDR3 gives the full variable domain: DGGITQSPKYLFRKEGQNVTLSCEQNLNHDAMYWYRQDPGQGLRLIYYSQIVNDFQKGDIAEGYSVSREKKESFPLTVTSAQKNPTAFYLCASRDYPSSYNEQFFGPGTRLTVL.

This chain uses TRBV20-1 with TRBJ2-3; 7 bases are a match to TRBD2. V gave up 3 bases and J gave up 4 bases; unmatched junction bases: 19. Germline CDR1 reads DFQATT; CDR2 reads SNEGSKA (reference sequence). This CDR3 is built from 18 residues. CDR3 nucleotides: TGCAGTGCTAGTGGCCCACTCGCGGGAGTTTCCCGCCCAGATACGCAGTATTTT. Its translation is CSASGPLAGVSRPDTQYF.

The J gene is TRBJ2-5, the V gene TRBV3-1 (or the pseudogene TRBV3-2), with 9 nucleotides matching TRBD1. The germline V gene encodes CDR1 LGHDT and CDR2 YNNKEL (reference sequence). Trimming removed 2 bases from V and 4 bases from J; junction bases left unmatched: 2. The CDR3 runs 14 residues. The CDR3 is CASSQTGGRETQYF. The CDR3, as DNA: TGTGCCAGCAGCCAAACAGGGGGCCGAGAGACCCAGTACTTC.

The CDR3 reads CASGRGETQYF. The CDR3, as DNA: TGTGCCAGCGGGAGGGGAGAGACCCAGTACTTC. V usage is TRBV18 and J usage is TRBJ2-5; TRBD2 agrees at 7 bases. CDR1 is KGHSH and CDR2 is LQKENI in the germline V gene. The CDR3 sequence is 11 residues long. J gave up 4 bases and V 8 bases, and 1 base lay outside the gene matches. Complete variable domain (other parts from reference TRBV18 and TRBJ2-5): NAGVMQNPRHLVRRRGQEARLRCSPMKGHSHVYWYRQLPEEGLKFMVYLQKENIIDESGMPKERFSAEFPKEGPSILRIQQVVRGDSAAYFCASGRGETQYFGPGTRLLVL.

This rearrangement joins TRBV7-2 to TRBJ1-1, with TRBD1 identical over 8 bases. V was clipped by 8 bases and J by 4 bases; unmatched bases: 9. The germline V gene encodes CDR1 SGHTA and CDR2 FQGNSA. The CDR3 covers 14 residues. In DNA form, the CDR3 reads TGTGCCAGCTCTGGACAGGGCTGGCCCACTGAAGCTTTCTTT. As protein: CASSGQGWPTEAFF.

The chain recombines TRBV29-1 with TRBJ2-3, with 13 positions matching TRBD2. The CDR3 extends over 13 amino acids. V lost 7 bases and J lost 8; bases outside the gene matches: 6. The germline V gene encodes CDR1 SQVTM and CDR2 ANQGSEA. CDR3 loop: CSDRTSGSGTQYF. Here the CDR3 DNA reads TGCAGCGATCGGACTAGCGGGAGTGGTACGCAGTATTTT.

This clone was observed at least ten times. The chain has TRBV19 and TRBJ1-1; possible D gene TRBD1, 6 bases. Per germline, CDR1 LNHDA and CDR2 SQIVND (reference sequence). Trimming pared 7 bases from V and 2 bases from J, leaving 11 bases between. The CDR3 is 13 amino acids. The CDR3 DNA sequence: TGTGCCAGTAAAAGGGGACAAAACACTGAAGCTTTCTTT. Protein sequence: CASKRGQNTEAFF.

V usage is TRBV10-3 and J usage is TRBJ2-1; TRBD1 agrees at 8 bases. After removal of 2 bases from V and 6 bases from J, the junction contained 12 bases not matched to a gene. The length of the CDR3 is 17 residues. The germline gives CDR1 ENHRY, CDR2 SYGVKD. CDR3 region: CAISETRTGSWINEQFF. The CDR3 nucleotides are TGTGCCATCAGTGAGACCAGGACAGGGTCTTGGATCAATGAGCAGTTCTTC.

The chain joins TRBV11-2 to TRBJ2-3; D not resolved. The CDR3 is made up of 15 amino acids. The V gene lost 5 bases and the J gene lost 2 bases, with 14 bases spanning the gap. CDR1 is SGHAT, CDR2 FQNNGV, per germline. CDR3 amino acids: CASSRAASFTDTQYF. DNA of the CDR3: TGTGCCAGCAGCCGTGCGGCTAGTTTCACAGATACGCAGTATTTT.

This chain connects TRBV19 to TRBJ2-7; TRBD2 matches at 10 bases. The CDR3 covers 14 residues. The junction had 3 bases not matched to a gene; V was cut back by 4 bases and J by 3 bases. CDR1 and CDR2 (germline): LNHDA, SQIVND (reference sequence). CDR3 nucleotide sequence: TGTGCCAGTAGTACGGCTAGCGGGGGCTACGAGCAGTACTTC. Translating it yields CASSTASGGYEQYF.

The genes are TRBV11-3 and TRBJ2-7, with 8 bases that match TRBD1. Germline assignment: CDR1 SGHNT and CDR2 YENEEA. V was pared by 5 bases and J by 3 bases, with 3 bases of the junction left unmatched. There are 13 residues in the CDR3. The CDR3 nucleotides are TGTGCCAGCAGCCCCGACAGGGGCTACGAGCAGTACTTC. Protein: CASSPDRGYEQYF.

The rearrangement links TRBV5-4 to TRBJ2-3; 11 nucleotides match TRBD2. This CDR3 is 16 amino acids long. Per germline, CDR1 SGHNT and CDR2 YYREEE (reference sequence). The V gene end was trimmed by 5 bases and the J gene end by 0 bases; junction bases not matched to a gene: 5. Here the CDR3 DNA reads TGTGCCAGCAGGGCCGGGACTAGCGGAAGCACAGATACGCAGTATTTT. Translated: CASRAGTSGSTDTQYF.